The sequence of this TCR beta chain was determined in a study of beta chain features in type 1 diabetes. This clone has just a few counts. What it binds is not known. Expressed TCRB transcripts were sequenced because the isolated RNA had all been reverse transcribed beforehand. The table came from immunoSEQ multiplex PCR; TCRdb's copy has only in-frame clones and leaves some out. The sample shows about 300,000 clones, less than 15% of them seen only once. Overall study findings and caveats: These data did not resolve whether HLA type affects TCRB rearrangement. People with Type 1 diabetes carried modestly yet significantly shorter TCRB CDR3s in all four CD4+ subsets. Insertions were fewer and deletions more numerous at VDJ junctions in type 1 diabetes patients.

On average, the one heparinised blood draw given by each donor was roughly 100 mL. Germline V CDR1 and CDR2: SNHLY, FYNNEI. V was pared by 7 bases and J by 0 bases, with 7 bases between. CDR3 length equals 13 residues. The sequencing sample was made of naive CD4+ T cells from blood. The receptor comes from a woman between 18 and 29 years old with type 1 diabetes. The chain combines TRBV2 with TRBJ1-5; D is unresolved. CDR3 DNA sequence: TGTGCCAGCAACAGTTATAGCAATCAGCCCCAGCATTTT. Protein: CASNSYSNQPQHF.